This T cell receptor beta chain was identified in a study of blood T cells in healthy people across ages. Combining a sample-barcoded 5' primer with a J-beta primer mix, a second PCR ran for about 7 to 11 cycles. TCRdb called the 5' RACE reads again in MiXCR, with one record for every CDR3 protein. The sample shows just under 550,000 distinct CDR3 sequences, about 24% of them seen only once. Donor samples were obtained from healthy Caucasian individuals from Russia, aged 6 to 90. The table lists this clonotype with a few counts. There are 19 residues in the CDR3. V was shortened by 4 bases and J by 0 bases, with 19 bases between the two germline ends. Germline CDR1 is SGHTA and CDR2 is FQGNSA. The sample was also reused in another study, on T cells of mothers and their children.

The V call is TRBV7-2, the J call TRBJ2-6; possible D gene TRBD1, 6 bases. The sequencing sample was made of blood. The TCR comes from a boy between 10 and 17 years old in good health. CDR3 loop: CASSYIQGSLLSGANVLTF. DNA of the CDR3: TGTGCCAGCAGCTATATACAGGGATCTTTGCTCTCTGGGGCCAACGTCCTGACTTTC.